This T cell receptor beta chain emerged from a study of a mutant IDH1 vaccine in newly diagnosed glioma. This clone has only one observation. Antigen: not known. Produced via immunoSEQ multiplex PCR; TCRdb's table is partial and in-frame only. The sample has roughly 120,000 clones, roughly 78% seen once; the top ten hold around 5.5%. Time point reported: week 11, during vaccination. Every single dose of the vaccine, 300 ug of mutant IDH1 20-mer peptide, came with topical imiquimod. This CDR3 comprises 15 residues. Germline lookup yields CDR1 SGHAT and CDR2 FQDESV (reference sequence). With 1 base clipped from V and 4 bases from J, the junction kept 4 bases outside the gene matches.

V and J are TRBV11-1 and TRBJ2-1, with 7 bases lining up with TRBD2. The sequencing used PBMCs, collected from a glioma patient whose treatment included an IDH1 peptide vaccine. This clonotype originated in a man between 40 and 49 years old with glioma. The CDR3 protein is CASSLGTSDYNEQFF. CDR3 nucleotide sequence: TGTGCCAGCAGCTTAGGCACTAGCGATTACAATGAGCAGTTCTTC.